This TCR beta chain comes out of a study of blood T cell repertoires in COVID-19 (TCRdb year 2020). About the study as a whole: Collaborator samples came from the United States, Italy and Spain and covered acute and convalescent phases of COVID-19. The prospective study material was composed of cDNA or gDNA derived from T cells, B-cell-depleted T cells, or PBMCs. Deeply sampled blood TCRbeta repertoires from subjects exposed to, actively infected with, or recovered from COVID-19 were included in the dataset. A freely available public database, intended as a resource for researchers studying the immune response to SARS-CoV-2, is where the repertoires were released. The samples were drawn from two sources: the first 160 participants of the ongoing ImmuneRACE study, and over 1,000 subjects contributed by 6 global collaborators. The sample metadata nearly always contained a de-identified subject ID, COVID-19 status, age in years and sex. Where available, HLA class I and class II types were taken from metadata supplied by the sample provider and were not determined by assay-based typing. What the research found in general, with its limitations: How much clinical and demographic metadata was included differed by source and by participant, and the metadata was provided uncurated.

In the case of this clone: Its target antigen remains unknown. No much larger clone exists at a distance of one base, and base qualities are not known.

TCRbeta CDR3 regions were amplified from genomic DNA using the immunoSEQ Assay, a bias-controlled multiplex PCR. The study's processing was this. Within the assay, amplification of reference gene primers was used to estimate how many nucleated cells each sample contained. To quantify the absolute abundance of each unique TCRbeta CDR3 rearrangement, sequence reads were collapsed and filtered. For each sample, productive Simpson clonality was calculated as the square root of Simpson's diversity index over productive rearrangements. TCRdb re-hosts the immuneACCESS table, in-frame sequences only. Its copies lack some clones; in the studies checked, an unresolved V gene accounts for under half of them, and the cause for the rest is not known. That table gives V, J and clone size, and the DNA gave D and trimming. This sample has about 170,000 clones in its table, and 86% of those were observed once. The ten largest clones represent roughly 3% of the sample.

Each collaborating institution followed its own protocols to collect whole blood in K2EDTA tubes. For TCRbeta analysis, collaborators shipped samples as frozen whole blood, isolated PBMCs, or DNA extracted from either of those sample types. Per the germline V gene (reference sequence), GTSNPN is the CDR1 and SVGIG is the CDR2. V loses 0 bases of germline sequence and J loses 0 bases, and the interval between the two ends is 15 bases. Reading from cysteine to phenylalanine, the CDR3 counts 16 amino acids. The entry retains the CDR3 DNA only, 48 bases that are in frame from base 1. The material sequenced was peripheral blood. The V gene is TRBV30 and the J gene is TRBJ2-7; the D gene is perhaps TRBD2, on 6 matching bases. This clonotype was sampled from a man in his 70s with acute or convalescent COVID-19. The CDR3 reads as follows: CAWSVYLWGDSYEQYF. Read as DNA, the sequence is TGTGCCTGGAGTGTATATTTGTGGGGGGACTCCTACGAGCAGTACTTC.